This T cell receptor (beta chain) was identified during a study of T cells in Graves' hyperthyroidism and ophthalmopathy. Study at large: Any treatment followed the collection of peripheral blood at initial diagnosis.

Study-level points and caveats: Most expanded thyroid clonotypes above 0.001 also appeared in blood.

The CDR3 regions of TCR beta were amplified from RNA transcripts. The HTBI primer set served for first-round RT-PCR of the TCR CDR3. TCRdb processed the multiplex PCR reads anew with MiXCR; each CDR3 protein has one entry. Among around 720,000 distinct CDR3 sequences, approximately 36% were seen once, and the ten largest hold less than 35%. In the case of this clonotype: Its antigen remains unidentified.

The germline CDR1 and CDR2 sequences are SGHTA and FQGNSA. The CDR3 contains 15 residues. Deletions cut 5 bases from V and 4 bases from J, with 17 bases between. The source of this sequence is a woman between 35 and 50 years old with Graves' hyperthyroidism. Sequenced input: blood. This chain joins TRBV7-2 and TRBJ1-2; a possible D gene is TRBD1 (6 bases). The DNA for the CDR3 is TGTGCCAGCAGCAGCAACGGACAGCCGTGCTATGGCTACACCTTC. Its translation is CASSSNGQPCYGYTF. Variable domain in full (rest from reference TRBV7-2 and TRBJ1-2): GAGVSQSPSNKVTEKGKDVELRCDPISGHTALYWYRQSLGQGLEFLIYFQGNSAPDKSGLPSDRFSAERTGGSVSTLTIQRTQQEDSAVYLCASSSNGQPCYGYTFGSGTRLTVV.